The 21 T cell receptor beta chains below were found in one sample sequenced in a study of T cell responses to AZD1222 COVID-19 vaccine. Sequenced by immunoSEQ multiplex PCR; TCRdb stores in-frame clones only, minus some. The table includes under 95,000 clones, 85% to 90% detected once. The source was peripheral blood, collected 28 days after the second AZD1222 dose. These receptors all stem from an adult who received the AZD1222 COVID-19 vaccine.

The V gene is TRBV12-3 or TRBV12-4, the J gene TRBJ1-1, with D possibly matching TRBD1 (6 bases). This CDR3 has 13 residues. V was clipped by 4 bases and J by 10 bases, with 16 bases between them. The CDR3 coding sequence is TGTGCCAGCAGTTCCGAGGTGGGAGGGGGAGCTTTCTTT. Its translation: CASSSEVGGGAFF.

The V and J genes are TRBV28 and TRBJ2-3; no reliable D call. The CDR3 is 14 amino acids. V was clipped by 5 bases and J by 3 bases, with 12 bases between them. Germline V gene sequence: CDR1 MDHEN, CDR2 SYDVKM. The CDR3 sequence: CASSPLGITDTQYF. The CDR3 DNA reads as TGTGCCAGCAGTCCCCTAGGGATAACAGATACGCAGTATTTT. Using reference TRBV28 and TRBJ2-3 for the parts outside the CDR3, the full variable domain is DVKVTQSSRYLVKRTGEKVFLECVQDMDHENMFWYRQDPGLGLRLIYFSYDVKMKEKGDIPEGYSVSREKKERFSLILESASTNQTSMYLCASSPLGITDTQYFGPGTRLTVL.

V gene TRBV7-9 combines with J gene TRBJ2-2; 7 bases line up with TRBD2. From germline, CDR1 is SEHNR and CDR2 FQNEAQ (reference sequence). There are 14 residues in the CDR3. Losses at the gene ends were 8 bases for V and 0 bases for J; bases not matched to a gene: 3. CDR3 bases: TGTGCCAGCCTGGGGGGGACGAACACCGGGGAGCTGTTTTTT. Protein sequence: CASLGGTNTGELFF.

The chain carries TRBV12-3 or TRBV12-4 and TRBJ1-1; no firm D call. This CDR3 contains 13 residues. Trimming shortened V by 7 bases and J by 0 bases, and 9 bases separated the two germline ends. The CDR3 DNA is TGTGCCAGCAAGCGGCAGATGAACACTGAAGCTTTCTTT. It encodes CASKRQMNTEAFF.

This clone was seen once. Different DNA sequences within this sample yield the same CDR3. The chain is built from TRBV19 and TRBJ1-5; TRBD1 agrees at 8 bases. CDR3 length equals 14 residues. V lost 5 bases to trimming and J lost 3 bases; unmatched junction nucleotides: 3. The germline V gene has CDR1 LNHDA and CDR2 SQIVND (reference sequence). Here the CDR3 DNA reads TGTGCCAGTAGTGGGACAGGCCTCAATCAGCCCCAGCATTTT. Protein product: CASSGTGLNQPQHF.

The chain is built from TRBV7-9 and TRBJ2-5, with D perhaps matching TRBD1 (5 bases). Trimming shortened V by 4 bases and J by 0 bases, and 9 bases separated the two germline ends. The CDR3 is 14 residues long. CDR1 SEHNR and CDR2 FQNEAQ come from the germline V gene (reference sequence). DNA of the CDR3: TGTGCCAGCAGCTCACAGGATAACCAAGAGACCCAGTACTTC. Amino acid sequence: CASSSQDNQETQYF.

The CDR3 spells CASSLGQSNQPQHF. CDR3 coding DNA: TGTGCCAGCAGCTTGGGTCAGAGCAATCAGCCCCAGCATTTT. V and J are TRBV5-8 and TRBJ1-5; D gene ambiguous. Germline assignment: CDR1 SGHTS and CDR2 YDEGEE. Deletions cut 0 bases from V and 1 base from J, with 5 bases between. The length of the CDR3 is 14 residues.

The V gene is TRBV27, the J gene TRBJ1-2; no clear D gene. Germline CDR1 and CDR2: MNHEY and SMNVEV (reference sequence). V lost 7 bases and J lost 6, with 12 bases in between. The CDR3 sequence is 12 residues long. CDR3 bases: TGTGCCAGCACCGACGGAGGAAATGGCTACACCTTC. Amino acids: CASTDGGNGYTF.

V gene TRBV30 combines with J gene TRBJ2-5; 9 bases align to TRBD1. Germline V gives CDR1 GTSNPN, CDR2 SVGIG (reference sequence). This CDR3 has 15 amino acids. V shed 0 bases, J shed 5 bases, and the junction held 7 bases outside the gene matches. CDR3 DNA sequence: TGTGCCTGGAGTGTAAGGGACAGGGTTCGTGAGACCCAGTACTTC. Amino acid sequence: CAWSVRDRVRETQYF.

The chain employs TRBV5-4 and TRBJ2-2, with TRBD1 matching 7 bases. V was clipped by 4 bases and J by 2 bases; unmatched bases: 5. Germline V gene data show CDR1 as SGHNT and CDR2 as YYREEE (reference sequence). The CDR3 length is 15 residues. As DNA, the CDR3 is TGTGCCAGCAGCCCCGGGACAGTCAACACCGGGGAGCTGTTTTTT. Its protein product is CASSPGTVNTGELFF. Complete variable domain (other parts from reference TRBV5-4 and TRBJ2-2): ETGVTQSPTHLIKTRGQQVTLRCSSQSGHNTVSWYQQALGQGPQFIFQYYREEENGRGNFPPRFSGLQFPNYSSELNVNALELDDSALYLCASSPGTVNTGELFFGEGSRLTVL.

V usage is TRBV4-2 and J usage is TRBJ2-2, with 12 positions matching TRBD2. The V and J ends lost 7 bases and 3 bases, in that order; junction bases with no gene match: 9. Per germline, CDR1 LGHNA and CDR2 YNFKEQ. The CDR3 extends over 17 amino acids. CDR3 protein: CASTGASGGADTGELFF. The CDR3 coding sequence is TGTGCCAGCACCGGGGCTAGCGGGGGGGCGGACACCGGGGAGCTGTTTTTT.

The gene calls are TRBV28 and TRBJ1-2; the D gene is possibly TRBD1 (5 bases). CDR1 is MDHEN, CDR2 SYDVKM, per germline. The CDR3 is made up of 13 amino acids. Trimming took 5 bases from V and 8 from J, leaving 15 bases between them. The CDR3 is CASSPRGGRGYTF. CDR3 DNA sequence: TGTGCCAGCAGTCCCCGGGGGGGTCGGGGCTACACCTTC.

The chain employs TRBV3-1 (or the pseudogene TRBV3-2) and TRBJ2-1, with 9 bases matching TRBD1. This CDR3 has 14 amino acids. The ends lost 4 bases at V and 3 bases at J; junction bases unmatched: 1. Germline assignment: CDR1 LGHDT and CDR2 YNNKEL (reference sequence). The CDR3 DNA follows: TGTGCCAGCAGCCTGGGACAGGGCTACAATGAGCAGTTCTTC. It specifies CASSLGQGYNEQFF.

V and J are TRBV24-1 and TRBJ2-1; tentatively, D is TRBD1 or TRBD2 (5 bases each). Germline CDR1 and CDR2: KGHDR and SFDVKD. The V and J ends lost 4 bases and 8 bases respectively, with 5 bases between them. The CDR3 has 11 amino acids. DNA for the CDR3: TGTGCCACCAGTGAGGGGGATGAGCAGTTCTTC. Encoded protein: CATSEGDEQFF.

This clone came up once. The chain recombines TRBV3-1 (or the pseudogene TRBV3-2) with TRBJ1-1; a weak D match, TRBD1 (5 bases). V dropped 2 bases and J dropped 8 bases, with 12 bases sitting between them. CDR1 and CDR2 (germline): LGHDT, YNNKEL (reference sequence). The CDR3 extends over 13 amino acids. The CDR3 region has the DNA TGTGCCAGCAGCCAAAGGGGACCGGCAGAAGCTTTCTTT. Its translation is CASSQRGPAEAFF.

The sample holds one count of this clone. The V call is TRBV7-2, the J call TRBJ2-2; 8 nucleotides match TRBD1. The CDR3 is 15 amino acids. V dropped 5 bases and J dropped 0; count of bases not matched to a gene: 2. CDR1 is SGHTA, CDR2 FQGNSA, per germline. CDR3 in amino acids: CASSRTGSNTGELFF. The CDR3, as DNA: TGTGCCAGCAGCCGGACAGGGTCGAACACCGGGGAGCTGTTTTTT.

CDR3 sequence reads: CASSHGQSYGYTF. The CDR3 DNA sequence: TGTGCCAGCAGCCATGGACAGAGCTATGGCTACACCTTC. The rearrangement uses TRBV7-9 and TRBJ1-2; a possible D gene is TRBD1 (6 bases). Per germline, CDR1 SEHNR and CDR2 FQNEAQ (reference sequence). The CDR3 contains 13 residues. Deletions cut 5 bases from V and 4 bases from J, with 11 bases between.

The chain employs TRBV5-1 and TRBJ2-1; TRBD1 matches at 10 bases. The germline V gene encodes CDR1 SGHRS and CDR2 YFSETQ. The J segment lost 9 bases and the V segment lost 4 bases, leaving 10 bases of the junction unmatched. The CDR3 is 15 amino acids. CDR3 DNA: TGCGCCAGCAGCATTCGGGACAGGGGTTTAGGTGAGCAGTTCTTC. Its protein product is CASSIRDRGLGEQFF.

This chain links TRBV7-2 with TRBJ1-5; D ambiguous. The CDR3 has 13 residues. Germline loops: CDR1 SGHTA, CDR2 FQGNSA. V was cut by 3 bases and J by 6 bases, with 9 bases left in between. As DNA, the CDR3 is TGTGCCAGCAGCTTGGTTTTCGGTCAGCCCCAGCATTTT. As protein: CASSLVFGQPQHF. Using reference TRBV7-2 and TRBJ1-5 for the parts outside the CDR3, the full variable domain is GAGVSQSPSNKVTEKGKDVELRCDPISGHTALYWYRQSLGQGLEFLIYFQGNSAPDKSGLPSDRFSAERTGGSVSTLTIQRTQQEDSAVYLCASSLVFGQPQHFGDGTRLSIL.

The chain uses TRBV29-1 and TRBJ1-2; TRBD1 aligns across 12 bases. Germline CDR1 and CDR2: SQVTM and ANQGSEA. V lost 3 bases to trimming and J lost 4 bases; unmatched junction nucleotides: 9. The CDR3 runs 16 residues. This chain's CDR3 is CSVDGTGGEISYGYTF. The CDR3 DNA reads as TGCAGCGTTGACGGGACAGGGGGCGAGATAAGCTATGGCTACACCTTC.

This chain's CDR3 is CAWSYSQGQPQHF. In DNA form, the CDR3 reads TGTGCCTGGAGTTATTCCCAGGGTCAGCCCCAGCATTTT. The V and J genes are TRBV30 and TRBJ1-5; tentative D call: TRBD1 (5 bases). CDR1 is GTSNPN and CDR2 is SVGIG in the germline V gene (reference sequence). Trimming left V 2 bases short and J 6 bases short, with 11 bases between. This CDR3 spans 13 amino acids. Full variable domain (outside the CDR3, taken from reference TRBV30 and TRBJ1-5): SQTIHQWPATLVQPVGSPLSLECTVEGTSNPNLYWYRQAAGRGLQLLFYSVGIGQISSEVPQNLSASRPQDRQFILSSKKLLLSDSGFYLCAWSYSQGQPQHFGDGTRLSIL.